The clone carrying this T cell receptor (beta chain) was recorded many times. Its target is not known. No cell fractionation was done, so the repertoire covers all unsorted peripheral blood T cells. An approximately 2.5 ml peripheral blood sample was taken for RNA. This record comes from a study of HIV-infected patients and healthy controls. Overall study findings and caveats: Healthy controls carried many MAIT alpha-chain CDR3s, while HIV+ repertoires had few.

Reverse transcription used 500 to 550 ng RNA and constant-region primers for alpha and beta. Using multiplexing indices, alpha and beta chain libraries were generated apart by chain-specific third strand synthesis. TCRdb used MiXCR to reprocess the 5' RACE reads, holding one entry per CDR3 protein. The repertoire holds approximately 9,600 distinct CDR3 sequences, with around 5.3% as singletons. Source: blood, taken before antiretroviral therapy. The sequence derives from an adult with HIV infection.

The CDR3 protein is CASSEQWASAGNEQFF. Written as DNA, the CDR3 is TGTGCCAGCAGTGAGCAATGGGCTAGCGCTGGCAATGAGCAGTTCTTC. The gene calls are TRBV25-1 and TRBJ2-1; D perhaps matches TRBD2 (6 bases). Germline values: CDR1 MGHDK, CDR2 SYGVNS. The CDR3 contains 16 residues. The germline V and J ends were trimmed by 3 bases and 6 bases, with 18 bases remaining between them.